The rows below give T cell receptor beta chains drawn from one sample of a study of cytomegalovirus exposure and HLA in healthy donors. Assay used: immunoSEQ multiplex PCR; TCRdb lists only in-frame clones, some missing. This table has under 200,000 clones, roughly 80% appearing once. Sequencing was performed on PBMCs. Every receptor here comes from a woman in her 30s in good health and CMV-seropositive. Each CDR3 is given with its conserved first and last residue. Each record gives: J gene, clone size, D gene, V gene, CDR3 DNA, CDR3 protein. The D gene is left open where the match is weak. Only part of the rows carry a size: once, few, many, or a class if the clone is expanded.

TRBJ2-7 | NA | TRBD1 | TRBV11-2 | TGTGCCAGCAGCTTACAGAGGGGGCACTACGAGCAGTACTTC | CASSLQRGHYEQYF
TRBJ2-1 | NA | NA | TRBV21-1 | TGTGCCAGCAGCAAACCAGGGCCTAGCGGGGGGACCTACAATGAGCAGTTCTTC | CASSKPGPSGGTYNEQFF
TRBJ1-4 | NA | NA | TRBV27 | TGTGCCAGCAAAGGAGGGCGGTTTAATGAAAAACTGTTTTTT | CASKGGRFNEKLFF
TRBJ1-3 | once | NA | TRBV4-3 | TGCGCCAGCAGCCCCCGGGTTACCCTCTCTGGAAACACCATATATTTT | CASSPRVTLSGNTIYF
TRBJ1-1 | NA | NA | TRBV4-3 | TGCGCCAGCAGCCAAGATCGTTACACAGGGAAGGGTGAAGCTTTCTTT | CASSQDRYTGKGEAFF
TRBJ1-2 | few | TRBD1 | TRBV6-5 | TGTGCCAGCAGTCCACTGACAGGGTTTGGTCGCTACACCTTC | CASSPLTGFGRYTF
TRBJ2-7 | NA | NA | TRBV5-4 | TGTGCCAGCAGCCGACAGAGCTCCTACGAGCAGTACTTC | CASSRQSSYEQYF
TRBJ1-2 | NA | NA | TRBV5-8 | TGTGCCAGCAGCTTGCCAGGGTCTTCAACTCACTGGGGCTACACCTTC | CASSLPGSSTHWGYTF
TRBJ2-5 | once | TRBD1 | TRBV5-1 | TGCGCCAGCAGCCCTGGACAGGTCCAAGAGACCCAGTACTTC | CASSPGQVQETQYF
TRBJ2-3 | NA | NA | TRBV4-3 | TGCGCCAGCAGCCTACAGGGCACAGATACGCAGTATTTT | CASSLQGTDTQYF
TRBJ2-7 | NA | NA | TRBV7-2 | TGTGCCAGCAGCTTAGTGGGGGGAACCTACGAGCAGTACTTC | CASSLVGGTYEQYF
TRBJ1-6 | NA | TRBD1 | TRBV19 | TGTGCCAGTAGTCAGGGGGCCTCCTATAATTCACCCCTCCACTTT | CASSQGASYNSPLHF
TRBJ2-1 | once | NA | TRBV7-9 | TGTGCCAGCAGCTTAACTACTAGGAAGTGGTCCTACAATGAGCAGTTCTTC | CASSLTTRKWSYNEQFF
TRBJ1-4 | NA | NA | TRBV19 | TGTGCCAGTAGTATCGGGGGACCTAATGAAAAACTGTTTTTT | CASSIGGPNEKLFF
TRBJ1-1 | NA | TRBD1 | TRBV9 | TGTGCCAGCAGCCCCCAGACAGGGAGAAACACTGAAGCTTTCTTT | CASSPQTGRNTEAFF
TRBJ1-5 | once | TRBD1 | TRBV5-1 | TGCGCCAGCAGCATGGGACAGGGGAATCAGCCCCAGCATTTT | CASSMGQGNQPQHF
TRBJ1-2 | few | TRBD1 | TRBV18 | TGTGCCAGCTCACAGACACCGGGACAGGGCTATGGCTACACCTTC | CASSQTPGQGYGYTF
TRBJ2-5 | once | NA | TRBV6-5 | TGTGCCAGCAGTTACAGCAGGGTTGAGACCCAGTACTTC | CASSYSRVETQYF
TRBJ1-1 | NA | NA | TRBV4-3 | TGCGCCAGCAGCCAAGATACGCGCGCCACTGAAGCTTTCTTT | CASSQDTRATEAFF
TRBJ1-1 | NA | NA | TRBV19 | TGTGCCAGTAGTATAGTCGGGGTTCGAAACACTGAAGCTTTCTTT | CASSIVGVRNTEAFF
TRBJ2-4 | NA | TRBD2 | TRBV28 | TGTGCCAACAGTCTCTGGGCGGGGGGGCGAAACATTCAGTACTTC | CANSLWAGGRNIQYF
TRBJ1-5 | NA | TRBD1 | TRBV28 | TGTGCCAGCAGTTTCCGGGACAGGGGCAATCAGCCCCAGCATTTT | CASSFRDRGNQPQHF
TRBJ1-2 | NA | NA | TRBV15 | TGTGCCACCAGCCCAATTGGCAGGGGACATGGCTACACCTTC | CATSPIGRGHGYTF
TRBJ2-1 | NA | NA | TRBV7-3 | TGTGCCAGCAGCTTAGGGGGCACGGCGTACAATGAGCAGTTCTTC | CASSLGGTAYNEQFF
TRBJ1-2 | NA | TRBD1 | TRBV7-9 | TGTGCCAGCAGCCGAGGAGGGGACAGGGGGCGCAGTGGCTACACCTTC | CASSRGGDRGRSGYTF
TRBJ1-2 | NA | TRBD1 | TRBV11-2 | TGTGCCAGCAGCCCGGGACAGAACTATGGCTACACCTTC | CASSPGQNYGYTF
TRBJ1-1 | NA | NA | TRBV18 | TGTGCCAGCTCACCAGGGGGGGTTGGCACTGAAGCTTTCTTT | CASSPGGVGTEAFF